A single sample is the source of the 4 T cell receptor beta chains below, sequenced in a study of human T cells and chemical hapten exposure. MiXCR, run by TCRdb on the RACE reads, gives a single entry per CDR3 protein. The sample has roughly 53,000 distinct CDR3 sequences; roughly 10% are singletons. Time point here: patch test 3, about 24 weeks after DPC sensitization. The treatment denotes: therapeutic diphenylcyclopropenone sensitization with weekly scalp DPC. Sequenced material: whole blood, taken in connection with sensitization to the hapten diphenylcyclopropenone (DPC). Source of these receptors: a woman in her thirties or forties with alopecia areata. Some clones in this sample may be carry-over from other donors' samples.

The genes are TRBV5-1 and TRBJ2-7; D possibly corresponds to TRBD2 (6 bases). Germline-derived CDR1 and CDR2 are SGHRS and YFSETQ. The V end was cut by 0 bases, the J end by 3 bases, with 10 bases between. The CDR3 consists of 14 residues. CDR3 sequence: CASSLVGGSYEQYF. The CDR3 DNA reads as TGCGCCAGCAGCTTGGTTGGAGGGAGCTACGAGCAGTACTTC.

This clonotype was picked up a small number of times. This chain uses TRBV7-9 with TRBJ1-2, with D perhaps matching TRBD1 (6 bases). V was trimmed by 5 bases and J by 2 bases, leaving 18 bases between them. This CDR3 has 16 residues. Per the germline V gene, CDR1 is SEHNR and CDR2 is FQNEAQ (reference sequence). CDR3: CASSPSGQPGNYGYTF. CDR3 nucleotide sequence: TGTGCCAGCAGCCCTTCAGGACAGCCAGGGAACTATGGCTACACCTTC. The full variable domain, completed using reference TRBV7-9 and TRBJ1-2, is DTGVSQNPRHKITKRGQNVTFRCDPISEHNRLYWYRQTLGQGPEFLTYFQNEAQLEKSRLLSDRFSAERPKGSFSTLEIQRTEQGDSAMYLCASSPSGQPGNYGYTFGSGTRLTVV.

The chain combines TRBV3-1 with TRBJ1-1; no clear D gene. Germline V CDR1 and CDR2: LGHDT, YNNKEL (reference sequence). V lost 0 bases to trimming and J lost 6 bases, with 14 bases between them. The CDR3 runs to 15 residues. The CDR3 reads CASSQEILGGSEAFF. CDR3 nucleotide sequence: TGTGCCAGCAGCCAAGAAATCCTGGGCGGCTCTGAAGCTTTCTTT.

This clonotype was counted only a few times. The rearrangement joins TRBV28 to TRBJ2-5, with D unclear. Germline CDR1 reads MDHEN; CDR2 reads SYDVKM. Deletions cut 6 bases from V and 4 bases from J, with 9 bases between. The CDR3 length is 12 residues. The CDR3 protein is CASSRISETQYF. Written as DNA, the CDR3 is TGTGCCAGCAGCCGCATCTCAGAGACCCAGTACTTC.